This entry features one TCR beta chain sequence. The antigen is not known. The DNA is omitted, as the CDR3 cannot be located on it reliably, and the CDR3 follows TCRdb's listing. The sample comes from a study of T cells in Graves' hyperthyroidism and ophthalmopathy. Findings and caveats of the study: A model of 13 V-J pairs discriminated ophthalmopathy from stable hyperthyroidism.

TCR beta CDR3 regions were amplified from RNA transcripts. A set of HTBI primers served as the primers for a first-round RT-PCR of the TCR CDR3. TCRdb processed the multiplex PCR reads anew with MiXCR; each CDR3 protein has one entry. The table includes hundreds of thousands of distinct CDR3 sequences, 35% detected once. Counting both end residues, the CDR3 totals 14 amino acids. Germline V gene data show CDR1 as SGDLS and CDR2 as YYNGEE. Extraction of PBMCs used about 9.2 ml of fresh peripheral blood. The receptor was derived from a woman between 35 and 50 years old with Graves' hyperthyroidism. The rearrangement uses TRBV9 and TRBJ1-2; the D call in the table, TRBD1, was not verified against the DNA. Material for sequencing was blood. The CDR3 sequence: CASSRAGGGYGCTF.